A selection of T cell receptor beta chains follows, all from one sample in a study of blood T cell repertoires in COVID-19. Here immunoSEQ multiplex PCR was the method, and the copy in TCRdb shows in-frame clones only, minus some. The repertoire holds approximately 170,000 clones, with more than 60% as singletons. Sequencing was carried out using peripheral blood. All receptors derive from a woman in her 50s with acute or convalescent COVID-19. Each CDR3 is given with its conserved first and last residue. The order of the fields is V gene, D gene, clone size, J gene, CDR3 protein, CDR3 DNA. The D gene is left open where the match is weak. Clone size is given for some rows only: seen once, a few or many times, or a class if the clone is expanded.

v_call: TRBV11-2; d_call: TRBD1; clone_size: -; j_call: TRBJ2-1; cdr3_aa: CASSPGTGVDNEQFF; cdr3_nt: TGTGCCAGCAGCCCCGGGACAGGGGTAGACAATGAGCAGTTCTTC
v_call: TRBV7-2; d_call: -; clone_size: -; j_call: TRBJ2-1; cdr3_aa: CASSLRSPIYEQFF; cdr3_nt: TGTGCCAGCAGCTTACGGTCCCCTATCTATGAGCAGTTCTTC
v_call: TRBV27; d_call: -; clone_size: -; j_call: TRBJ2-2; cdr3_aa: CASRMGGLYTGELFF; cdr3_nt: TGTGCCAGCAGGATGGGGGGACTTTACACCGGGGAGCTGTTTTTT
v_call: TRBV6-5; d_call: TRBD1; clone_size: -; j_call: TRBJ1-2; cdr3_aa: CASRLDRESSRYTF; cdr3_nt: TGTGCCAGCAGGTTAGACAGGGAATCATCTCGCTACACCTTC
v_call: TRBV5-6; d_call: TRBD2; clone_size: -; j_call: TRBJ2-1; cdr3_aa: CASSLAGRSYNEQFF; cdr3_nt: TGTGCCAGCAGCTTAGCGGGGCGCTCCTACAATGAGCAGTTCTTC
v_call: TRBV6-5; d_call: TRBD2; clone_size: few; j_call: TRBJ2-3; cdr3_aa: CASSYSLAGGTDTQYF; cdr3_nt: TGTGCCAGCAGTTACTCTCTAGCGGGAGGCACAGATACGCAGTATTTT
v_call: TRBV19; d_call: -; clone_size: -; j_call: TRBJ1-2; cdr3_aa: CASSRKGIGDGYTF; cdr3_nt: TGTGCCAGTAGTAGAAAGGGGATTGGAGATGGCTACACCTTC
v_call: TRBV6-5; d_call: TRBD1; clone_size: -; j_call: TRBJ2-7; cdr3_aa: CASSVGTGGYEQYF; cdr3_nt: TGTGCCAGCTCGGTGGGGACAGGGGGCTACGAGCAGTACTTC
v_call: TRBV13; d_call: TRBD1; clone_size: -; j_call: TRBJ2-7; cdr3_aa: CASSSLPGQGYEQYF; cdr3_nt: TGTGCCAGCAGCTCACTACCGGGACAGGGCTACGAGCAGTACTTC
v_call: TRBV19; d_call: -; clone_size: few; j_call: TRBJ2-2; cdr3_aa: CASRYDTVTGELFF; cdr3_nt: TGTGCCAGTAGATACGACACTGTCACCGGGGAGCTGTTTTTT
v_call: TRBV28; d_call: TRBD1; clone_size: -; j_call: TRBJ1-3; cdr3_aa: CASIDRGFGNTIYF; cdr3_nt: TGTGCCAGCATTGACAGGGGTTTTGGAAACACCATATATTTT
v_call: TRBV2; d_call: TRBD1; clone_size: -; j_call: TRBJ1-2; cdr3_aa: CASRGQGDGYTF; cdr3_nt: TGTGCCAGCAGAGGACAGGGTGATGGCTACACCTTC
v_call: TRBV7-9; d_call: TRBD1; clone_size: -; j_call: TRBJ1-4; cdr3_aa: CASSFWDRDEKLFF; cdr3_nt: TGTGCCAGCAGCTTTTGGGACAGGGATGAAAAACTGTTTTTT
v_call: TRBV18; d_call: -; clone_size: few; j_call: TRBJ2-2; cdr3_aa: CASSPLTRNTGELFF; cdr3_nt: TGTGCCAGCTCACCACTAACAAGGAACACCGGGGAGCTGTTTTTT
v_call: TRBV5-1; d_call: TRBD1; clone_size: -; j_call: TRBJ2-7; cdr3_aa: CAQGQVYEQYF; cdr3_nt: TGCGCCCAGGGACAGGTCTACGAGCAGTACTTC
v_call: TRBV5-1; d_call: TRBD2; clone_size: -; j_call: TRBJ2-3; cdr3_aa: CASSLITSGRAADTQYF; cdr3_nt: TGCGCCAGCAGCTTGATCACTAGCGGGAGGGCCGCAGATACGCAGTATTTT
v_call: TRBV3-1/TRBV3-2; d_call: -; clone_size: -; j_call: TRBJ1-2; cdr3_aa: CASSQEGGYTF; cdr3_nt: TGTGCCAGCAGCCAAGAGGGCGGCTACACCTTC
v_call: TRBV19; d_call: TRBD1; clone_size: -; j_call: TRBJ2-1; cdr3_aa: CASLSGTGGTYNEQFF; cdr3_nt: TGTGCCAGTCTATCAGGGACAGGGGGAACCTACAATGAGCAGTTCTTC
v_call: TRBV10-2; d_call: -; clone_size: -; j_call: TRBJ1-1; cdr3_aa: CASSVAGRGTEAFF; cdr3_nt: TGCGCCAGCAGTGTAGCGGGTCGAGGCACTGAAGCTTTCTTT
v_call: TRBV2; d_call: TRBD1; clone_size: -; j_call: TRBJ1-6; cdr3_aa: CASRDRPRGSPLHF; cdr3_nt: TGTGCCAGCAGGGACAGGCCCAGGGGTTCACCCCTCCACTTT
v_call: TRBV7-2; d_call: -; clone_size: -; j_call: TRBJ1-2; cdr3_aa: CASSPGGRNYGYTF; cdr3_nt: TGTGCCAGCAGCCCCGGGGGGAGGAACTATGGCTACACCTTC
v_call: TRBV28; d_call: -; clone_size: once; j_call: TRBJ1-1; cdr3_aa: CASSFRRGLNTEAFF; cdr3_nt: TGTGCCAGCAGTTTTCGGAGGGGCTTGAACACTGAAGCTTTCTTT
v_call: TRBV10-3; d_call: TRBD2; clone_size: -; j_call: TRBJ2-1; cdr3_aa: CATRREGYNEQFF; cdr3_nt: TGTGCCACCCGGAGGGAGGGCTACAATGAGCAGTTCTTC
v_call: TRBV19; d_call: TRBD2; clone_size: -; j_call: TRBJ2-1; cdr3_aa: CASSMQRDSHEQFF; cdr3_nt: TGTGCCAGTAGTATGCAGCGGGACTCACATGAGCAGTTCTTC
v_call: TRBV5-1; d_call: -; clone_size: -; j_call: TRBJ1-1; cdr3_aa: CASSLTRGGHPEAFF; cdr3_nt: TGCGCCAGCAGCTTGACCAGGGGAGGGCACCCTGAAGCTTTCTTT
v_call: TRBV5-1; d_call: -; clone_size: -; j_call: TRBJ2-7; cdr3_aa: CASSLATGREQYF; cdr3_nt: TGCGCCAGCAGCTTGGCCACAGGTCGCGAGCAGTACTTC
v_call: TRBV2; d_call: TRBD2; clone_size: -; j_call: TRBJ2-7; cdr3_aa: CASSPLAGGSDEQYF; cdr3_nt: TGTGCCAGCAGCCCTCTAGCGGGGGGCTCGGACGAGCAGTACTTC
v_call: TRBV14; d_call: TRBD1; clone_size: -; j_call: TRBJ2-3; cdr3_aa: CASSQGGRGLSDTQYF; cdr3_nt: TGTGCCAGCAGCCAAGGAGGCAGGGGGCTATCAGATACGCAGTATTTT
v_call: TRBV19; d_call: -; clone_size: -; j_call: TRBJ2-1; cdr3_aa: CASSSRSTLIYNEQFF; cdr3_nt: TGTGCCAGTAGTTCCAGGTCCACATTGATCTACAATGAGCAGTTCTTC
v_call: TRBV6-5; d_call: TRBD1; clone_size: -; j_call: TRBJ2-7; cdr3_aa: CASSRDRAGEQYF; cdr3_nt: TGTGCCAGCAGTAGGGACAGGGCGGGCGAGCAGTACTTC
v_call: TRBV21-1; d_call: -; clone_size: few; j_call: TRBJ1-4; cdr3_aa: CASSKCWRPTNEKLFF; cdr3_nt: TGTGCCAGCAGCAAATGTTGGAGACCAACTAATGAAAAACTGTTTTTT
v_call: TRBV28; d_call: TRBD2; clone_size: -; j_call: TRBJ2-7; cdr3_aa: CASSYSWGGNTYEQYF; cdr3_nt: TGTGCCAGCAGTTATTCCTGGGGGGGTAATACCTACGAGCAGTACTTC
v_call: TRBV24-1; d_call: TRBD2; clone_size: -; j_call: TRBJ2-1; cdr3_aa: CATSDLGLAGENEQFF; cdr3_nt: TGTGCCACCAGTGATTTGGGACTAGCGGGGGAGAATGAGCAGTTCTTC
v_call: TRBV19; d_call: -; clone_size: -; j_call: TRBJ1-1; cdr3_aa: CASSFSRQKNTEAFF; cdr3_nt: TGTGCCAGTAGTTTCTCGAGACAGAAGAACACTGAAGCTTTCTTT
v_call: TRBV19; d_call: TRBD1; clone_size: -; j_call: TRBJ1-1; cdr3_aa: CASRLSGTGGSEAFF; cdr3_nt: TGTGCCAGCCGACTTTCGGGGACAGGGGGCAGTGAAGCTTTCTTT
v_call: TRBV6-5; d_call: -; clone_size: -; j_call: TRBJ1-1; cdr3_aa: CASSYSGGNTEAFF; cdr3_nt: TGTGCCAGCAGTTACTCGGGGGGAAACACTGAAGCTTTCTTT
v_call: TRBV7-9; d_call: -; clone_size: -; j_call: TRBJ2-7; cdr3_aa: CASSFGAGYEQYF; cdr3_nt: TGTGCCAGCAGCTTCGGCGCGGGGTACGAGCAGTACTTC
v_call: TRBV15; d_call: TRBD1; clone_size: -; j_call: TRBJ2-7; cdr3_aa: CATSRDTRQGQHEQYF; cdr3_nt: TGTGCCACCAGCAGAGATACCCGACAGGGGCAACACGAGCAGTACTTC
v_call: TRBV30; d_call: TRBD1; clone_size: -; j_call: TRBJ1-5; cdr3_aa: CAWSAPGQGINQPQHF; cdr3_nt: TGTGCCTGGAGTGCCCCGGGACAGGGAATCAATCAGCCCCAGCATTTT
v_call: TRBV19; d_call: TRBD1; clone_size: -; j_call: TRBJ2-7; cdr3_aa: CASRRQGGEQYF; cdr3_nt: TGTGCCAGTAGAAGACAGGGCGGGGAGCAGTACTTC
v_call: TRBV28; d_call: -; clone_size: many; j_call: TRBJ1-2; cdr3_aa: CASSPTTNGYTF; cdr3_nt: TGTGCCAGCAGTCCTACCACTAATGGCTACACCTTC
v_call: TRBV12-3/TRBV12-4; d_call: -; clone_size: -; j_call: TRBJ1-1; cdr3_aa: CASSTYTEAFF; cdr3_nt: TGTGCCAGCAGTACATACACTGAAGCTTTCTTT
v_call: TRBV4-1; d_call: -; clone_size: few; j_call: TRBJ2-7; cdr3_aa: CASSPDPGQNTYEQYF; cdr3_nt: TGCGCCAGCAGCCCAGACCCTGGACAGAACACTTACGAGCAGTACTTC
v_call: TRBV19; d_call: -; clone_size: -; j_call: TRBJ2-3; cdr3_aa: CASSIQLTDTQYF; cdr3_nt: TGTGCCAGTAGTATTCAACTCACAGATACGCAGTATTTT
v_call: TRBV7-9; d_call: -; clone_size: -; j_call: TRBJ2-7; cdr3_aa: CASSLVPSAGSYSYEQYF; cdr3_nt: TGTGCCAGCAGCTTAGTCCCTTCTGCAGGTTCTTACTCCTACGAGCAGTACTTC
v_call: TRBV28; d_call: TRBD2; clone_size: -; j_call: TRBJ2-7; cdr3_aa: CASGMGASGRREQYF; cdr3_nt: TGTGCCAGCGGCATGGGTGCTAGCGGGAGAAGAGAGCAGTACTTC
v_call: TRBV28; d_call: -; clone_size: -; j_call: TRBJ1-1; cdr3_aa: CASSFTEGSGNTEAFF; cdr3_nt: TGTGCCAGCAGTTTTACGGAGGGATCGGGAAACACTGAAGCTTTCTTT
v_call: TRBV2; d_call: -; clone_size: -; j_call: TRBJ2-1; cdr3_aa: CASSEEGTLVNEQFF; cdr3_nt: TGTGCCAGCAGTGAAGAAGGGACTCTCGTAAATGAGCAGTTCTTC
v_call: TRBV10-3; d_call: -; clone_size: -; j_call: TRBJ1-6; cdr3_aa: CAISAGNGGSPLHF; cdr3_nt: TGTGCCATCAGTGCCGGAAATGGAGGATCACCCCTCCACTTT
v_call: TRBV5-1; d_call: TRBD1; clone_size: -; j_call: TRBJ2-4; cdr3_aa: CASSIDRARIQYF; cdr3_nt: TGCGCCAGCAGCATTGACAGGGCCCGGATTCAGTACTTC
v_call: TRBV5-5; d_call: TRBD1; clone_size: -; j_call: TRBJ2-1; cdr3_aa: CASSSDRVFGEQFF; cdr3_nt: TGTGCCAGCAGCTCCGACAGGGTTTTCGGTGAGCAGTTCTTC
v_call: TRBV29-1; d_call: TRBD2; clone_size: once; j_call: TRBJ2-7; cdr3_aa: CSVEKAGGSYEQYF; cdr3_nt: TGCAGCGTTGAAAAAGCGGGAGGTTCCTACGAGCAGTACTTC
v_call: TRBV5-1; d_call: TRBD2; clone_size: -; j_call: TRBJ2-3; cdr3_aa: CASSHGGTDTQYF; cdr3_nt: TGCGCCAGCAGCCACGGGGGGACAGATACGCAGTATTTT
v_call: TRBV24-1; d_call: -; clone_size: -; j_call: TRBJ2-1; cdr3_aa: CATSGRSNEQFF; cdr3_nt: TGTGCCACCAGTGGGCGGAGTAATGAGCAGTTCTTC
v_call: TRBV24-1; d_call: TRBD1; clone_size: -; j_call: TRBJ2-2; cdr3_aa: CATSEPGGSGELFF; cdr3_nt: TGTGCCACCTCGGAGCCAGGGGGCTCCGGGGAGCTGTTTTTT